The 8 T cell receptor beta chains given below trace back to one sample, sequenced in a study of blood T cell repertoires in COVID-19. The assay was immunoSEQ multiplex PCR, and TCRdb's table has in-frame clones only and misses some. The table has 250,000 to 350,000 clones, around 86% seen once. Material for sequencing was peripheral blood. These receptors were taken from a woman between 40 and 55 years old who had recovered from COVID-19.

V and J are TRBV3-1 (or the pseudogene TRBV3-2) and TRBJ2-3, with D possibly being TRBD2 (5 bases). Germline V CDR1 and CDR2: LGHDT, YNNKEL (reference sequence). Trimming pared 8 bases from V and 2 bases from J, leaving 11 bases between. The CDR3 is 13 residues long. Here the CDR3 reads CASGYGITDTQYF. The CDR3 bases are TGTGCCAGCGGGTACGGGATCACAGATACGCAGTATTTT.

The rearrangement links TRBV6-6 to TRBJ2-1; D is perhaps TRBD2 (6 bases). V shed 2 bases and J shed 4 bases, with 15 bases lying between them. The germline CDR1 and CDR2 sequences are MNHNY and SVGAGI (reference sequence). The CDR3 sequence is 16 residues long. CDR3 coding DNA: TGTGCCAGCAGTTACATTGCGGGGCAGACGTACAATGAGCAGTTCTTC. Its protein product is CASSYIAGQTYNEQFF.

This chain links TRBV29-1 with TRBJ2-7; 7 bases match TRBD2. V was pared by 4 bases and J by 1 base, with 4 bases of the junction left unmatched. The CDR3 loop spans 13 amino acids. CDR1 is SQVTM, CDR2 ANQGSEA, per germline. In nucleotides, the CDR3 is TGCAGCGTTGCGGGGGGACCTTCCTACGAGCAGTACTTC. Protein sequence: CSVAGGPSYEQYF.

This rearrangement joins TRBV11-3 to TRBJ2-1; possibly TRBD2 for D (5 bases). Per the germline V gene, CDR1 is SGHNT and CDR2 is YENEEA. This CDR3 region has 13 residues. V was trimmed by 4 bases and J by 4 bases, leaving 8 bases between them. CDR3 coding DNA: TGTGCCAGCAGCTACCTAGCTTACAATGAGCAGTTCTTC. Translating it yields CASSYLAYNEQFF.

The genes are TRBV19 and TRBJ1-6, with D hard to call. This CDR3 comprises 16 residues. V was clipped by 5 bases and J by 1 base, with 12 bases between them. CDR1 is LNHDA and CDR2 is SQIVND in the germline V gene (reference sequence). CDR3 bases: TGTGCCAGTAGTGCCAGCGCGGCGTCCTATAATTCACCCCTCCACTTT. As protein: CASSASAASYNSPLHF.

This chain uses TRBV6-7 with TRBJ2-5; 8 bases fit TRBD2. TRBV6-7 is known as an ORF, though its function is uncertain. The CDR3 loop spans 19 amino acids. Trimming took 2 bases from V and 1 from J; bases not matched to a gene: 15. The CDR3 DNA sequence: TGTGCCAGCAGTTACCGGGGGACTAGAGGGGCCGGGACCCAAGAGACCCAGTACTTC. Translating gives CASSYRGTRGAGTQETQYF.

V gene TRBV10-3 combines with J gene TRBJ1-2; TRBD1 agrees at 7 bases. The CDR3 is 14 amino acids. V trimming: 2 bases; J trimming: 6 bases; junction bases outside the gene matches: 6. Germline-derived CDR1 and CDR2 are ENHRY and SYGVKD. Written as DNA, the CDR3 is TGTGCCATCAGTGAGCCCGGGACAGAAGATGGCTACACCTTC. Encoded protein: CAISEPGTEDGYTF.

This clone was seen only once. This chain connects TRBV5-6 to TRBJ1-4; TRBD1 matches 8 bases. Germline values: CDR1 SGHDT, CDR2 YYEEEE. Losses at the gene ends were 4 bases for V and 7 bases for J; bases not matched to a gene: 9. This CDR3 comprises 15 residues. This CDR3 reads CASSRRTGIGEKLFF. The CDR3 coding sequence is TGTGCCAGCAGCAGAAGGACAGGGATCGGTGAAAAACTGTTTTTT.